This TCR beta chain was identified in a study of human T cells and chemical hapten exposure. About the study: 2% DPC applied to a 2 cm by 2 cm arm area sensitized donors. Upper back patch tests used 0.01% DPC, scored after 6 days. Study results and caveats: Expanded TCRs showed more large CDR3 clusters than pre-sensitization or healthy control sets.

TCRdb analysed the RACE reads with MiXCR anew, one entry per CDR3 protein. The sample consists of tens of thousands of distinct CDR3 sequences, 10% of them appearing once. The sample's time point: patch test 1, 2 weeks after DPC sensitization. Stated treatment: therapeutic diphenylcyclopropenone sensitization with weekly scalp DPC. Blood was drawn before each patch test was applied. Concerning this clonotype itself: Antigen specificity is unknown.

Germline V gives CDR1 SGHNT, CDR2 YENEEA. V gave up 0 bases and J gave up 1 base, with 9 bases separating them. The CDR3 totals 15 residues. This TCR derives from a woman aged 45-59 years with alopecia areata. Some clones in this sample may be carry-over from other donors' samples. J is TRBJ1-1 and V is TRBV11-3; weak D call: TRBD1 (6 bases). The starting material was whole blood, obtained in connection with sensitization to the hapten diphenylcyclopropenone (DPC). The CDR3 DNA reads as TGTGCCAGCAGCTTAGATGGACAGAGGAACACTGAAGCTTTCTTT. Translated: CASSLDGQRNTEAFF.